This TCR beta chain originates from a study of cytomegalovirus exposure and HLA in healthy donors. General study findings and limits: Most TCR beta V segments were productive about 87% or about 30% of the time in an earlier analysis. As a later analysis showed, a missense DCLRE1C variant was linked to trimming of TCR beta V- and J-genes. Cytomegalovirus-associated status was assigned to approximately 160 TCR beta chains. Specificity of a few CMV-associated chains for CMV antigens was verified in vitro.

The CDR3 consists of 15 residues. V dropped 4 bases and J dropped 5; count of bases not matched to a gene: 10. Germline assignment: CDR1 SEHNR and CDR2 FQNEAQ (reference sequence). As concerns this clone: Antigen: not known.

A multiplex PCR was run with 60 Vbeta primers and 13 Jbeta primers. Profiled with immunoSEQ multiplex PCR; TCRdb holds only in-frame clones, not every one. This listing includes over 200,000 clones. The sequence was obtained from a woman aged 25 to 45 in good health and CMV-seropositive. The rearrangement joins TRBV7-9 to TRBJ2-7; 8 bases are a match to TRBD1. What was sequenced was PBMCs. The CDR3 DNA is TGTGCCAGCAGCTCGGCAGGGGGCATTACGGACGAGCAGTACTTC. It specifies CASSSAGGITDEQYF.